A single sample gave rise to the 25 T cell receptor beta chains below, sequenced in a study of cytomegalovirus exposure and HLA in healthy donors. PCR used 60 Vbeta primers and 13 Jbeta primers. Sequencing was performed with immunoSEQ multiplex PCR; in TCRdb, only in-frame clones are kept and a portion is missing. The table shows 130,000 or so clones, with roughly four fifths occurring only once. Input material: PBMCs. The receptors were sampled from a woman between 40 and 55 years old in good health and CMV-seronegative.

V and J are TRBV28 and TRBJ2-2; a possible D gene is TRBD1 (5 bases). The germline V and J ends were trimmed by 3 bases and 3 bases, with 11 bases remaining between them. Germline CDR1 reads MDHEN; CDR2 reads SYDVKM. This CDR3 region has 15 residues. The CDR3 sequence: CASSLPDTYTGELFF. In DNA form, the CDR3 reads TGTGCCAGCAGTTTGCCGGACACTTACACCGGGGAGCTGTTTTTT.

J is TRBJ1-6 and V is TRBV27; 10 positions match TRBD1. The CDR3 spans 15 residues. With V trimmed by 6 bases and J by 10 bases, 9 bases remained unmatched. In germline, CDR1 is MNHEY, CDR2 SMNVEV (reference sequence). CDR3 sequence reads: CASRFGTGVRSPLHF. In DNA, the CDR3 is TGTGCCAGCAGATTTGGGACAGGGGTACGCTCACCCCTCCACTTT.

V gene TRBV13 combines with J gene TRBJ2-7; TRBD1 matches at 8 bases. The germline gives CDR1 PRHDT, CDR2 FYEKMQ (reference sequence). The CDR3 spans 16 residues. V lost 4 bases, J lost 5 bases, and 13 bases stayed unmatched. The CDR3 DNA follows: TGTGCCAGCAGCTCTCGGACAGGGACGGGGGCTAACGAGCAGTACTTC. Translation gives CASSSRTGTGANEQYF.

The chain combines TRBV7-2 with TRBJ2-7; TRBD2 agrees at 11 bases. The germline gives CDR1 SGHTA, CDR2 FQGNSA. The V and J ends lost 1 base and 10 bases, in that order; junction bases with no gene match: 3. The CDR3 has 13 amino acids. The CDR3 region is CASSLVGLAEQYF. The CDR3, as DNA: TGTGCCAGCAGCTTAGTGGGACTAGCGGAACAGTACTTC.

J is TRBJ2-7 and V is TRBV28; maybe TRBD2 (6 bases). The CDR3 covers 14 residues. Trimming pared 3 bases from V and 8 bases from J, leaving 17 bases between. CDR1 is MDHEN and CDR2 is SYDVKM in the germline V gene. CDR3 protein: CASSLPRRDLKQYF. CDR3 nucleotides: TGTGCCAGCAGTTTGCCCCGGCGGGACTTGAAGCAGTACTTC.

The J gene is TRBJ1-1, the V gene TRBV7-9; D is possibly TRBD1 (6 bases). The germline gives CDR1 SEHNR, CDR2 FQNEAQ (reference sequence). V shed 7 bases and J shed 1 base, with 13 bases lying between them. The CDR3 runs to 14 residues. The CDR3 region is CASTPEGGNTEAFF. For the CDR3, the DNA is TGTGCCAGCACCCCGGAAGGGGGGAACACTGAAGCTTTCTTT.

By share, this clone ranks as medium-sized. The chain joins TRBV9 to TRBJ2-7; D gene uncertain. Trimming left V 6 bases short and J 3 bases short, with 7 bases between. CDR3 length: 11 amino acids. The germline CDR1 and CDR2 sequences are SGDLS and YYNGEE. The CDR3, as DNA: TGTGCCAGCAACTTTGACTACGAGCAGTACTTC. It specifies CASNFDYEQYF. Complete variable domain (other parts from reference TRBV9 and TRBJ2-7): DSGVTQTPKHLITATGQRVTLRCSPRSGDLSVYWYQQSLDQGLQFLIQYYNGEERAKGNILERFSAQQFPDLHSELNLSSLELGDSALYFCASNFDYEQYFGPGTRLTVT.

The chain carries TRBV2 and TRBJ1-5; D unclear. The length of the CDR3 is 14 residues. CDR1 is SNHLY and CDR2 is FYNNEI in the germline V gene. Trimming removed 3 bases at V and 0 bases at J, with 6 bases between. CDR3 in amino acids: CASSDIDSNQPQHF. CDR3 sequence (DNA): TGTGCCAGCAGTGACATAGATAGCAATCAGCCCCAGCATTTT.

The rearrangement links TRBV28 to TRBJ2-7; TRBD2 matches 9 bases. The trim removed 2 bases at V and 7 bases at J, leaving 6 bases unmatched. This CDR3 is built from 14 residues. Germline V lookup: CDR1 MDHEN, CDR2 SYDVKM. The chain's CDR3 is CASSLGTSLREQYF. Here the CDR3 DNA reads TGTGCCAGCAGTTTAGGGACTAGCCTGAGAGAGCAGTACTTC.

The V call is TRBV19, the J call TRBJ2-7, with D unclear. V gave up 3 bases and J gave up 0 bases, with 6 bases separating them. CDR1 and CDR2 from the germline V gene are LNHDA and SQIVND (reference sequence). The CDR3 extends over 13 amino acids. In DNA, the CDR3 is TGTGCCAGTAGTATTCAGTACTCCTACGAGCAGTACTTC. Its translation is CASSIQYSYEQYF.

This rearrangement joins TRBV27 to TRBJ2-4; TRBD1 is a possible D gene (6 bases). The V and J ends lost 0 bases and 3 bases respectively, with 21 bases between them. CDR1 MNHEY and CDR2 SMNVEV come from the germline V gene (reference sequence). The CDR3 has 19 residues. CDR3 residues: CASSLSFSGARSGKNIQYF. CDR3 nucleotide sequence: TGTGCCAGCAGTTTATCGTTCTCAGGGGCCCGGTCTGGCAAAAACATTCAGTACTTC.

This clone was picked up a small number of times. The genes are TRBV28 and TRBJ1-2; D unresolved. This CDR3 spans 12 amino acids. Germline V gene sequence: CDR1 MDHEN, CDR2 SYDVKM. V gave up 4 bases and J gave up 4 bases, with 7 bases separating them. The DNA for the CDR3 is TGTGCCAGCAGTTACCTCGGCTATGGCTACACCTTC. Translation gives CASSYLGYGYTF.

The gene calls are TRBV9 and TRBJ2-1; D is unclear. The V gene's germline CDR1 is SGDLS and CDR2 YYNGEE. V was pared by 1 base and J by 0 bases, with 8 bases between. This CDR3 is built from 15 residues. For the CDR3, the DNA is TGTGCCAGCAGCGTATCGTCGAGCTCCTACAATGAGCAGTTCTTC. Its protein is CASSVSSSSYNEQFF.

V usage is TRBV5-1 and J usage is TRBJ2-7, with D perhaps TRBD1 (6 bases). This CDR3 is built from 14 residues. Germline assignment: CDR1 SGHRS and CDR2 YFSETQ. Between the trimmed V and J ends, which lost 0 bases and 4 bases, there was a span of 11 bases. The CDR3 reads CASSLDREQYEQYF. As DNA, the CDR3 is TGCGCCAGCAGCTTGGACAGGGAGCAGTACGAGCAGTACTTC. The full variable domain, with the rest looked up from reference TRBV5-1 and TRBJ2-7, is KAGVTQTPRYLIKTRGQQVTLSCSPISGHRSVSWYQQTPGQGLQFLFEYFSETQRNKGNFPGRFSGRQFSNSRSEMNVSTLELGDSALYLCASSLDREQYEQYFGPGTRLTVT.

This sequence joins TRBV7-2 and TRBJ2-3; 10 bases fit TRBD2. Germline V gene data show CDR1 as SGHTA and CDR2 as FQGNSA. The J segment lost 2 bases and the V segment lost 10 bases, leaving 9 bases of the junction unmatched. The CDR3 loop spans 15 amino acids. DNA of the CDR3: TGTGCCAATAAAAAAGCGGGAGGGAACACAGATACGCAGTATTTT. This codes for CANKKAGGNTDTQYF.

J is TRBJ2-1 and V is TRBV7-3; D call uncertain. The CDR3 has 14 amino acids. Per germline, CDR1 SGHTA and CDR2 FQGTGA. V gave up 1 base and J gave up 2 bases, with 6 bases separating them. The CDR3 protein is CASSLIDTYNEQFF. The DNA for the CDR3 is TGTGCCAGCAGCTTAATCGACACCTACAATGAGCAGTTCTTC.

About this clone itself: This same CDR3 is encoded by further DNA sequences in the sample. For the CDR3, the DNA is TGCGCCAGCAGCTCGGGACAGGGGGGCGGCTACACCTTC. Translating it yields CASSSGQGGGYTF. The chain uses TRBV5-1 and TRBJ1-2; 11 bases align to TRBD1. With V trimmed by 3 bases and J by 8 bases, 3 bases remained unmatched. The CDR3 runs to 13 residues. The germline V gene has CDR1 SGHRS and CDR2 YFSETQ.

The CDR3 coding sequence is TGTGCCAGCAGTCGAAGAACAGGGCTAAACTATGGCTACACCTTC. Amino acid sequence: CASSRRTGLNYGYTF. The V gene is TRBV6-6, the J gene TRBJ1-2, with TRBD1 as a possible D gene (6 bases). Germline values: CDR1 MNHNY, CDR2 SVGAGI (reference sequence). CDR3 length: 15 residues. The V gene lost 5 bases and the J gene lost 2 bases, with 15 bases spanning the gap.

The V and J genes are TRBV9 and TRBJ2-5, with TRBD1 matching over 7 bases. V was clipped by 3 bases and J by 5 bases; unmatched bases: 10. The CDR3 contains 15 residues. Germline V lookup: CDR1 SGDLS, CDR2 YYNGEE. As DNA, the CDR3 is TGTGCCAGCAGCGCCGGGACAGTGGGGGCGGAGACCCAGTACTTC. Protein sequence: CASSAGTVGAETQYF. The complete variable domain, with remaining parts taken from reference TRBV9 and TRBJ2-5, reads DSGVTQTPKHLITATGQRVTLRCSPRSGDLSVYWYQQSLDQGLQFLIQYYNGEERAKGNILERFSAQQFPDLHSELNLSSLELGDSALYFCASSAGTVGAETQYFGPGTRLLVL.

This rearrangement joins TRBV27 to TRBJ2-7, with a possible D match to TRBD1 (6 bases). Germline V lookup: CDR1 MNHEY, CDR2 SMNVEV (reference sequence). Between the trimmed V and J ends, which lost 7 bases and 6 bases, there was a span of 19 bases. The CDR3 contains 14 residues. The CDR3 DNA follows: TGTGCCAGCAACCCGTTGGCGGACAGAGGCGAGCAGTACTTC. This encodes CASNPLADRGEQYF.

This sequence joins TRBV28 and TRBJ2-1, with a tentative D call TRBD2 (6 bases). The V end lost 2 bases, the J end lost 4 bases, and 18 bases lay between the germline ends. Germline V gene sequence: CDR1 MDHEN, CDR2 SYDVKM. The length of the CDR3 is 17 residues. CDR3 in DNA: TGTGCCAGCAGTTTAGTGGACTATAAACTTTTATACAATGAGCAGTTCTTC. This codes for CASSLVDYKLLYNEQFF.

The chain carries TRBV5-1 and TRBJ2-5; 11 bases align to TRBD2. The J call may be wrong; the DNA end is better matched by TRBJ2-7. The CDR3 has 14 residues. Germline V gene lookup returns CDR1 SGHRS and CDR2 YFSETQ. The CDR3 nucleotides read TGCGCCAGCAGCCTCTCACTAGCGGGAGTCGAGCAGTACTTC. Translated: CASSLSLAGVEQYF.

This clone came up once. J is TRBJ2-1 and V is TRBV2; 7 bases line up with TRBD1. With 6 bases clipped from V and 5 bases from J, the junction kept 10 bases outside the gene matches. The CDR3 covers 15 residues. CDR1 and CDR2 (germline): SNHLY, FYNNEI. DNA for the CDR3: TGTGCCAGCAGCGCGACAGGGTCGATGAACAATGAGCAGTTCTTC. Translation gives CASSATGSMNNEQFF.

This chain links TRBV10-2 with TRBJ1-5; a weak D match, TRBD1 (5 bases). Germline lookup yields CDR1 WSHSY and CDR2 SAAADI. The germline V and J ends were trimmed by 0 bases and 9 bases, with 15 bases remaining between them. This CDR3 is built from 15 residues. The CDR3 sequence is CASSESQGPGLPQHF. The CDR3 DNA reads TGCGCCAGCAGTGAGTCCCAGGGCCCTGGTTTGCCCCAGCATTTT.

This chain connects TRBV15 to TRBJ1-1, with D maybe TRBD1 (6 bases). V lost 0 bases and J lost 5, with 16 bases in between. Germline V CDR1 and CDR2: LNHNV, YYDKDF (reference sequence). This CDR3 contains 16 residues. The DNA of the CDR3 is TGTGCCACCAGCAGAGATGCAGGGGCCTCGAGGACTGAAGCTTTCTTT. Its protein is CATSRDAGASRTEAFF.